A single sample gave rise to the 21 T cell receptor beta chains below, sequenced in a study of blood T cell repertoires in COVID-19. Assay: immunoSEQ multiplex PCR; the TCRdb copy retains only in-frame clones and omits some. The profile shows roughly 300,000 clones, about nine tenths of them singletons. Sample: peripheral blood. The receptors were sampled from a woman aged 25 to 39 with COVID-19, enrolled during active disease.

V usage is TRBV27 and J usage is TRBJ2-7, with 12 bases matching TRBD1. This CDR3 region has 15 residues. V dropped 3 bases and J dropped 3; count of bases not matched to a gene: 3. The germline CDR1 and CDR2 sequences are MNHEY and SMNVEV (reference sequence). CDR3 DNA sequence: TGTGCCAGCAGTTTGAGGGACAGGGGGCTCTACGAGCAGTACTTC. It codes for CASSLRDRGLYEQYF.

CDR3 bases: TGTGCCAGCAGTTTGCAGGGGGCGGTCAGAGAAGCTTTCTTT. Protein sequence: CASSLQGAVREAFF. The rearrangement links TRBV28 to TRBJ1-1; 8 positions agree with TRBD1. V lost 3 bases to trimming and J lost 8 bases; unmatched junction nucleotides: 8. The CDR3 is 14 amino acids. Per the germline V gene, CDR1 is MDHEN and CDR2 is SYDVKM.

In this sample, this clone turned up once. The chain recombines TRBV7-2 with TRBJ2-2, with 8 bases fitting TRBD2. Trimming removed 5 bases from V and 7 bases from J; junction bases left unmatched: 9. Germline V lookup: CDR1 SGHTA, CDR2 FQGNSA. CDR3 length equals 15 residues. CDR3 DNA sequence: TGTGCCAGCAGCGCATACTTACTAGCGGTCGGGGAGCTGTTTTTT. The encoded protein is CASSAYLLAVGELFF.

V gene TRBV24-1 combines with J gene TRBJ1-1; perhaps TRBD1 as D (6 bases). The germline gives CDR1 KGHDR, CDR2 SFDVKD. V lost 3 bases and J 3 bases, leaving 13 bases between the germline ends. The CDR3 spans 15 residues. CDR3 region: CATSDGNRADTEAFF. Here the CDR3 DNA reads TGTGCCACCAGTGATGGGAACAGGGCGGACACTGAAGCTTTCTTT.

In its sample, this clone was seen once. This chain uses TRBV19 with TRBJ1-3; 7 bases line up with TRBD1. The junction had 5 bases not matched to a gene; V was cut back by 5 bases and J by 1 base. In germline, CDR1 is LNHDA, CDR2 SQIVND (reference sequence). The CDR3 extends over 15 amino acids. The CDR3 sequence: CASSQLQGSGNTIYF. DNA for the CDR3: TGTGCCAGTAGTCAACTACAGGGGTCTGGAAACACCATATATTTT.

This sequence joins TRBV18 and TRBJ2-7; D gene ambiguous. The V end was cut by 3 bases, the J end by 3 bases, with 9 bases between. The CDR3 has 13 residues. Looked up from germline, CDR1 is KGHSH and CDR2 is LQKENI. CDR3 protein: CASSPSEDYEQYF. For the CDR3, the DNA is TGTGCCAGCTCACCTTCCGAGGACTACGAGCAGTACTTC.

The rearrangement links TRBV30 to TRBJ2-2, with D perhaps matching TRBD1 (5 bases). The CDR3 runs to 14 residues. CDR1 and CDR2 (germline): GTSNPN, SVGIG (reference sequence). The V and J ends lost 2 bases and 5 bases respectively, with 12 bases between them. CDR3 nucleotides: TGTGCCTGGAGTTTGGGCAGGGTTACCGGGGAGCTGTTTTTT. Translating gives CAWSLGRVTGELFF.

For the CDR3, the DNA is TGTGCCAGTAGTAGGGCCAGGGGAACTGAAGCTTTCTTT. This sequence encodes CASSRARGTEAFF. The chain links TRBV19 to TRBJ1-1; D is possibly TRBD1 (6 bases). With 4 bases removed from V and 5 bases from J, the gap between germline ends came to 11 bases. The CDR3 loop spans 13 amino acids. Germline V CDR1 and CDR2: LNHDA, SQIVND (reference sequence).

J is TRBJ2-6 and V is TRBV5-1; 9 bases agree with TRBD1. The CDR3 has 17 residues. CDR1 is SGHRS, CDR2 YFSETQ, per germline. V shed 4 bases, J shed 0 bases, and the junction held 5 bases outside the gene matches. CDR3 nucleotides: TGCGCCAGCAGCCCCCAGACAGGGGGCTCTGGGGCCAACGTCCTGACTTTC. Its translation is CASSPQTGGSGANVLTF.

The gene calls are TRBV7-9 and TRBJ2-1, with a possible D match to TRBD1 (5 bases). CDR3 length: 15 amino acids. The germline CDR1 and CDR2 sequences are SEHNR and FQNEAQ (reference sequence). The ends were cut back, 8 bases at V and 2 bases at J, with 16 bases in the middle. The CDR3 coding sequence is TGTGCCAGCCTCTCGACCAGCAGGGCCTACAATGAGCAGTTCTTC. Translated: CASLSTSRAYNEQFF.

For this clone: Since a much larger clone is just one base distant, this may be a read error. V is TRBV6-1 and J is TRBJ2-1; 10 bases agree with TRBD2. The CDR3 loop spans 14 amino acids. Unmatched junction bases numbered 3, after V lost 6 bases and J lost 4 bases. CDR1 is MNHNS, CDR2 SASEGT, per germline. The CDR3 DNA is TGTGCCAGCAGGCTAGCGGGAGATTACAATGAGCAGTTCTTC. It is translated as CASRLAGDYNEQFF.

The J gene is TRBJ2-7, the V gene TRBV14, with a tentative D call TRBD2 (5 bases). This CDR3 contains 16 residues. The V gene lost 2 bases and the J gene lost 7 bases, with 21 bases spanning the gap. CDR1 is SGHDN and CDR2 is FVKESK in the germline V gene. Written as DNA, the CDR3 is TGTGCCAGCAGCCAACCGTATCGGGAAGCTTACGAAGAGCAGTACTTC. Translating gives CASSQPYREAYEEQYF.

This clone showed up just once. DNA of the CDR3: TGTGCCAGCAGCCTATCTCCGGGACTAGCGCCATACAATGAGCAGTTCTTC. Its protein is CASSLSPGLAPYNEQFF. The chain recombines TRBV6-4 with TRBJ2-1; 10 bases align to TRBD2. Germline-derived CDR1 and CDR2 are MRHNA and SNTAGT. CDR3 size: 17 residues. V dropped 6 bases and J dropped 4; count of bases not matched to a gene: 12.

This clone was observed a few times. The rearrangement uses TRBV14 and TRBJ2-1; 10 bases are shared with TRBD2. The germline CDR1 and CDR2 sequences are SGHDN and FVKESK. J gave up 7 bases and V 1 base, and 10 bases lay outside the gene matches. The length of the CDR3 is 17 residues. CDR3 DNA: TGTGCCAGCAGCCAAGCCCTAAGCGGGAGGGTAGGTAATGAGCAGTTCTTC. Translation gives CASSQALSGRVGNEQFF.

In this sample, this clone turned up once. The chain joins TRBV5-1 to TRBJ2-5, with 8 positions matching TRBD1. The CDR3 has 16 amino acids. The germline V gene has CDR1 SGHRS and CDR2 YFSETQ. With V trimmed by 1 base and J by 4 bases, 9 bases remained unmatched. The CDR3 region has the DNA TGCGCCAGCAGCTTGATGGCAGGGGGCGCGGGAGAGACCCAGTACTTC. Protein: CASSLMAGGAGETQYF.

This chain connects TRBV5-8 to TRBJ1-2; 7 bases are a match to TRBD1. In germline, CDR1 is SGHTS, CDR2 YDEGEE. The length of the CDR3 is 16 residues. V shed 0 bases, J shed 4 bases, and the junction held 9 bases outside the gene matches. The CDR3 reads CASSLGSWTGSYGYTF. Written as DNA, the CDR3 is TGTGCCAGCAGCTTGGGATCTTGGACAGGCTCCTATGGCTACACCTTC.

The CDR3 region has the DNA TGTGCCAGCAGCCAGCTAGCGGGAGTATCTTCTGGGGAGCTGTTTTTT. Its protein product is CASSQLAGVSSGELFF. The chain joins TRBV7-7 to TRBJ2-2, with 10 bases that match TRBD2. The trim removed 5 bases at V and 8 bases at J, leaving 11 bases unmatched. The length of the CDR3 is 16 residues. Germline CDR1 is SSHAT and CDR2 is FNYEAQ (reference sequence).

The chain is built from TRBV5-1 and TRBJ1-1; no clear D. Per the germline V gene, CDR1 is SGHRS and CDR2 is YFSETQ. The V end lost 0 bases, the J end lost 1 base, and 10 bases lay between the germline ends. CDR3 size: 15 residues. In nucleotides, the CDR3 is TGCGCCAGCAGCTTGGTAAAGGGAGGGAACACTGAAGCTTTCTTT. Translating gives CASSLVKGGNTEAFF. The full variable domain, completed using reference TRBV5-1 and TRBJ1-1, is KAGVTQTPRYLIKTRGQQVTLSCSPISGHRSVSWYQQTPGQGLQFLFEYFSETQRNKGNFPGRFSGRQFSNSRSEMNVSTLELGDSALYLCASSLVKGGNTEAFFGQGTRLTVV.

The J gene is TRBJ2-3, the V gene TRBV14; possible D gene TRBD2, 5 bases. Trimming removed 1 base from V and 0 bases from J, with 11 bases in between. The CDR3 is made up of 16 amino acids. The germline CDR1 and CDR2 sequences are SGHDN and FVKESK. The CDR3 nucleotides are TGTGCCAGCAGCCAAGTAGCAGGCGGGAGCACAGATACGCAGTATTTT. This encodes CASSQVAGGSTDTQYF.

This clone was detected once. The chain employs TRBV7-2 and TRBJ1-1, with a possible D match to TRBD1 (6 bases). Deletions cut 5 bases from V and 6 bases from J, with 13 bases between. The CDR3 is 13 residues long. Germline V lookup: CDR1 SGHTA, CDR2 FQGNSA. The CDR3 bases are TGTGCCAGCAGCCAGGGGTTTTGGGCTGAAGCTTTCTTT. Its translation: CASSQGFWAEAFF.

This chain connects TRBV5-6 to TRBJ1-2; 7 nucleotides agree with TRBD1. V lost 3 bases, J lost 7 bases, and 9 bases stayed unmatched. The CDR3 has 14 amino acids. Germline-derived CDR1 and CDR2 are SGHDT and YYEEEE. The CDR3 sequence: CASSWDRGEAGYTF. As DNA, the CDR3 is TGTGCCAGCAGCTGGGACAGAGGGGAGGCTGGCTACACCTTC.